This T cell receptor (beta chain) came from a study of T cell responses to AZD1222 COVID-19 vaccine. Pooled in the analysis were second doses at about 4 or about 12 weeks. Of note for this clone: The antigen remains unidentified.

Assay: immunoSEQ multiplex PCR; the TCRdb copy retains only in-frame clones and omits some. The sample lists some 120,000 clones, around nine tenths occurring once. CDR1 is SQVTM, CDR2 ANQGSEA, per germline. J was trimmed by 3 bases and V by 6 bases; bases with no gene match: 3. The CDR3 has 14 residues. General study results and limits: Clonal diversity may have been underestimated, and the donors were mostly white British, with more females than males. Baseline seropositivity characterized only six AZD1222 recipients.

The source material was peripheral blood, sampled 28 days after the second AZD1222 dose. This sequence was found in an adult who received the AZD1222 COVID-19 vaccine. The chain recombines TRBV29-1 with TRBJ2-3; 13 bases map to TRBD2. The chain's CDR3 is CSVKTSGRTDTQYF. The CDR3 nucleotides are TGCAGCGTGAAGACTAGCGGGAGGACAGATACGCAGTATTTT.